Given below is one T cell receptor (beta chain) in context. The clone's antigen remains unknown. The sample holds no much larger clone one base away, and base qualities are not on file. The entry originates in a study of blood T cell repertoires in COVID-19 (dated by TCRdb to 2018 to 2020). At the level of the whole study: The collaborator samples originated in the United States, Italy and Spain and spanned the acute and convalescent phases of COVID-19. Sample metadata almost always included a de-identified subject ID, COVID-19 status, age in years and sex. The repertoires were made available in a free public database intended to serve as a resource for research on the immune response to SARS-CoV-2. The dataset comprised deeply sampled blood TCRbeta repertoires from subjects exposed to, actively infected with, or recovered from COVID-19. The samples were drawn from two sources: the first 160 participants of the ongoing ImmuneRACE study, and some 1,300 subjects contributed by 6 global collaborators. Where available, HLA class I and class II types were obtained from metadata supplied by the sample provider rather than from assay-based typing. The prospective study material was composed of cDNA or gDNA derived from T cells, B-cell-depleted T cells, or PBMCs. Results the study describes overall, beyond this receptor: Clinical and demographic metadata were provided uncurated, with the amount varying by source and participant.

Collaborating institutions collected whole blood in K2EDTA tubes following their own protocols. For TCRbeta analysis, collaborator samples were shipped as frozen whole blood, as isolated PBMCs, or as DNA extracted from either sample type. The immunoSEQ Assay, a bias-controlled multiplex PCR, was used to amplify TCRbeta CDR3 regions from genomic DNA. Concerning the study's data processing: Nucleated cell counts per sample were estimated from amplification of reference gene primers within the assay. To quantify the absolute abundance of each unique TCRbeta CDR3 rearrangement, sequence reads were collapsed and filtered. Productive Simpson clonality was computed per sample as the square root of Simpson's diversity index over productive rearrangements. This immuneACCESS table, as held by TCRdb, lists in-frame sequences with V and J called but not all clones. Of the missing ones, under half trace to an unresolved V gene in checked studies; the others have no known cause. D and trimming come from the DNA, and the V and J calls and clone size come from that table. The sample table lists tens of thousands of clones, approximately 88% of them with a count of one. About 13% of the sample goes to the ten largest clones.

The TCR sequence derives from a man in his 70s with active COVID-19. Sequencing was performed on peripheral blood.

The DNA sequence reads TGTGCCAGCAGCTCCCCCGCTAAATTAACCAATGAGCAGTTCTTC. Translation gives CASSSPAKLTNEQFF. The sequence joins TRBV4-2 to TRBJ2-1; no confident D gene assignment can be made. V is cut by 5 bases and J by 6 bases, and the space between the germline ends is 17 bases. From cysteine to phenylalanine, the CDR3 is 15 amino acids long. This entry keeps only the CDR3 DNA: 45 bases, framed from base 1. CDR1 and CDR2 are read off the germline V gene as LGHNA and YNFKEQ.